This entry lists 12 T cell receptor beta chains sequenced from one sample in a study of T cells in Graves' hyperthyroidism and ophthalmopathy. Amplification of TCR beta CDR3 regions was performed using RNA transcripts as template. The HTBI primer set served for first-round RT-PCR of the TCR CDR3. From the multiplex PCR reads, TCRdb called clonotypes with MiXCR, one entry per CDR3 protein. The profile shows 500,000 or so distinct CDR3 sequences, roughly 15% of them singletons. Sequencing was performed on blood. The receptors were sampled from a woman between 25 and 40 years old with Graves' ophthalmopathy.

This clonotype was detected many times. The rearrangement joins TRBV12-3 or TRBV12-4 to TRBJ2-7, with 9 bases identical to TRBD1. The CDR3 has 15 residues. The trim removed 6 bases at V and 5 bases at J, leaving 11 bases unmatched. Here the CDR3 DNA reads TGTGCCAGCAGGTCGACAGGGGGGATACGCCACGAGCAGTACTTC. Residues: CASRSTGGIRHEQYF.

The sample holds many counts of this clonotype. This rearrangement joins TRBV5-1 to TRBJ2-3; tentative D call: TRBD2 (5 bases). CDR3 length: 12 amino acids. Germline V CDR1 and CDR2: SGHRS, YFSETQ. Trimming pared 2 bases from V and 8 bases from J, leaving 9 bases between. CDR3 bases: TGCGCCAGCAGCTTACACCGGGGTACGCAGTATTTT. It yields the protein CASSLHRGTQYF. The whole variable domain, remainder taken from reference TRBV5-1 and TRBJ2-3, is KAGVTQTPRYLIKTRGQQVTLSCSPISGHRSVSWYQQTPGQGLQFLFEYFSETQRNKGNFPGRFSGRQFSNSRSEMNVSTLELGDSALYLCASSLHRGTQYFGPGTRLTVL.

This clonotype was counted a single time. V gene TRBV14 combines with J gene TRBJ2-2; D not certain. This CDR3 region has 15 residues. Looked up from germline, CDR1 is SGHDN and CDR2 is FVKESK. Trimming shortened V by 4 bases and J by 7 bases, and 16 bases separated the two germline ends. This chain's CDR3 is CASSRTVGSGGELFF. The CDR3 DNA sequence: TGTGCCAGCAGCCGCACAGTCGGGTCCGGCGGGGAGCTGTTTTTT.

The chain has TRBV6-1 and TRBJ2-1; 7 nucleotides agree with TRBD1. Germline-derived CDR1 and CDR2 are MNHNS and SASEGT. The CDR3 runs to 17 residues. Trimming removed 5 bases from V and 0 bases from J; junction bases left unmatched: 10. CDR3 coding DNA: TGTGCCAGCAGTCCGCGGACAGGATGGATCTCCTACAATGAGCAGTTCTTC. It translates to CASSPRTGWISYNEQFF.

The table lists this clonotype with a count of one. The chain recombines TRBV5-4 with TRBJ2-5, with TRBD2 as a possible D gene (6 bases). CDR1 and CDR2 (germline): SGHNT, YYREEE (reference sequence). Deletions cut 4 bases from V and 8 bases from J, with 15 bases between. This CDR3 is 13 amino acids long. Here the CDR3 DNA reads TGTGCCAGCAGCCCGGGAGCGGAACCAACCCAGTACTTC. Encoded protein: CASSPGAEPTQYF.

This clonotype was counted between two and nine times. In DNA, the CDR3 is TGCAGTCTTACGACAGGGGGCTACGAGCAGTACTTC. It encodes CSLTTGGYEQYF. The chain has TRBV29-1 and TRBJ2-7; TRBD1 agrees at 9 bases. CDR3 size: 12 residues. Germline V gene lookup returns CDR1 SQVTM and CDR2 ANQGSEA.

There are many counts of this clonotype. The chain links TRBV20-1 to TRBJ2-1; 7 bases map to TRBD2. Germline V gene lookup returns CDR1 DFQATT and CDR2 SNEGSKA (reference sequence). The CDR3 is made up of 15 amino acids. Losses at the gene ends were 2 bases for V and 2 bases for J; bases not matched to a gene: 6. CDR3 in DNA: TGCAGTGCTAGATCGGGCGGGAGCCCCTACAATGAGCAGTTCTTC. It is translated as CSARSGGSPYNEQFF.

This clonotype was detected many times. The chain joins TRBV30 to TRBJ1-1; D is undetermined. The CDR3 is 12 amino acids. V gave up 1 base and J gave up 8 bases, with 11 bases separating them. CDR1 is GTSNPN, CDR2 SVGIG, per germline (reference sequence). In nucleotides, the CDR3 is TGTGCCTGGAGTGATTTAGCGTTAGAAGCTTTCTTT. Protein: CAWSDLALEAFF.

This clonotype came up many times. The V call is TRBV7-2, the J call TRBJ2-5, with 8 bases identical to TRBD2. Germline CDR1 SGHTA, CDR2 FQGNSA. The CDR3 runs to 16 residues. V trimming: 2 bases; J trimming: 5 bases; junction bases outside the gene matches: 10. The CDR3 DNA is TGTGCCAGCAGCTTATCTGTCGGGAGGGCAGAGGAGACCCAGTACTTC. This translates into CASSLSVGRAEETQYF.

The sample holds many counts of this clonotype. V usage is TRBV28 and J usage is TRBJ1-1; D remains ambiguous. The CDR3 is 18 amino acids. Deletions cut 2 bases from V and 0 bases from J, with 19 bases between. The germline V gene has CDR1 MDHEN and CDR2 SYDVKM. The CDR3 DNA is TGTGCCAGCAGTTTACCCCACGGCAAGACCTTGATGAACACTGAAGCTTTCTTT. Translation: CASSLPHGKTLMNTEAFF.

This chain joins TRBV28 and TRBJ1-1; D unclear. The V and J ends lost 5 bases and 5 bases respectively, with 12 bases between them. Germline V gene lookup returns CDR1 MDHEN and CDR2 SYDVKM. This CDR3 is built from 13 residues. The CDR3 spells CASSDLGLTEAFF. In DNA form, the CDR3 reads TGTGCCAGCAGTGACCTGGGCTTGACTGAAGCTTTCTTT.

This clonotype was recorded a few times. The chain has TRBV7-2 and TRBJ2-1, with 7 bases aligning to TRBD2. The V and J ends lost 8 bases and 7 bases, in that order; junction bases with no gene match: 17. The CDR3 sequence is 16 residues long. Germline lookup yields CDR1 SGHTA and CDR2 FQGNSA. CDR3: CASGPHPGGRGNEQFF. CDR3 DNA sequence: TGTGCCAGCGGCCCCCATCCTGGCGGGAGAGGTAATGAGCAGTTCTTC.